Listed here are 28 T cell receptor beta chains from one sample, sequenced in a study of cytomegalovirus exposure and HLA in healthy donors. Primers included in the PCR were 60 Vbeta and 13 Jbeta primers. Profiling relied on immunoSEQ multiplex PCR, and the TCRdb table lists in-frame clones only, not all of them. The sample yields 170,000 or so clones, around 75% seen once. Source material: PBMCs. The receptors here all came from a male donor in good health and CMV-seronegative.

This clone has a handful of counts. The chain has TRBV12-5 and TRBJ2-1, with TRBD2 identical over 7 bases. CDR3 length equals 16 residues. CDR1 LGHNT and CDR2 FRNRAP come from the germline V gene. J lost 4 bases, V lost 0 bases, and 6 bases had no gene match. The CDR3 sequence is CASGLVLASGYNEQFF. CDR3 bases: TGTGCTAGTGGTTTGGTACTGGCTAGCGGTTACAATGAGCAGTTCTTC.

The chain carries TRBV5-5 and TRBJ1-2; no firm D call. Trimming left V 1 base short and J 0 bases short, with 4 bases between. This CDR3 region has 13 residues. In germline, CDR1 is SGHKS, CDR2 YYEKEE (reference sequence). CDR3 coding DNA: TGTGCCAGCAGCTTGCTACCTAACTATGGCTACACCTTC. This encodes CASSLLPNYGYTF. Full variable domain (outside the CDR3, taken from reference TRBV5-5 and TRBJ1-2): DAGVTQSPTHLIKTRGQQVTLRCSPISGHKSVSWYQQVLGQGPQFIFQYYEKEERGRGNFPDRFSARQFPNYSSELNVNALLLGDSALYLCASSLLPNYGYTFGSGTRLTVV.

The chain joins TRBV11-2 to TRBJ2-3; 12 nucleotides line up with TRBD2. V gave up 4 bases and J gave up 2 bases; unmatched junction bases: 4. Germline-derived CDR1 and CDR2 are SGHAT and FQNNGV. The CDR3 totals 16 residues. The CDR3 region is CASSSLAGGDTDTQYF. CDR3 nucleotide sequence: TGTGCCAGCAGCTCCCTAGCGGGGGGGGACACAGATACGCAGTATTTT.

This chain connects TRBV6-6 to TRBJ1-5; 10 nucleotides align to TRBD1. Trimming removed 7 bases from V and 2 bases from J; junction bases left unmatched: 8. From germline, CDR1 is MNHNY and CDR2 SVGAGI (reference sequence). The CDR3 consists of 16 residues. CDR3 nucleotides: TGTGCCAGCACCCTGACAGGGGGCGGCGGCAATCAGCCCCAGCATTTT. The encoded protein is CASTLTGGGGNQPQHF.

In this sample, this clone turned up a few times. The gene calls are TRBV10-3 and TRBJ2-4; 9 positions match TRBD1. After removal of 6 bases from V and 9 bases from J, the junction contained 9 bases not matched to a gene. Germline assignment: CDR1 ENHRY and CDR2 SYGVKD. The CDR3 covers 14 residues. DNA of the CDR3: TGTGCCATCAGAGGCTCGGGACAGGGAGGCATTCAGTACTTC. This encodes CAIRGSGQGGIQYF.

CDR3 sequence (DNA): TGCGCCAGCAGCCAAGAAACAGGGGCCAATCAGCCCCAGCATTTT. Its translation is CASSQETGANQPQHF. The chain joins TRBV4-3 to TRBJ1-5; the match to TRBD1 covers 7 bases. The V gene end was trimmed by 0 bases and the J gene end by 3 bases; junction bases not matched to a gene: 2. CDR3 size: 15 residues. The germline V gene encodes CDR1 LGHNA and CDR2 YSLEER.

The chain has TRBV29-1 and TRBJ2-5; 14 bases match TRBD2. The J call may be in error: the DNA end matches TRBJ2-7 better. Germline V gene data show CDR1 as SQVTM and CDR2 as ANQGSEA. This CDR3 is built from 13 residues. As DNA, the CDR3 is TGCAGCGTGGGGACTAGCGGGGGCTACGAGCAGTACTTC. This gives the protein CSVGTSGGYEQYF.

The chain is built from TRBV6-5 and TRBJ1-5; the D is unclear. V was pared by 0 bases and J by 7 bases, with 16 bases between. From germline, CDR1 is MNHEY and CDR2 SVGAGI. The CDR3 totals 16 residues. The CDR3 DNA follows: TGTGCCAGCAGTTACTCCTACCACCCGGCCGGGCAGCCCCAGCATTTT. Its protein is CASSYSYHPAGQPQHF.

The CDR3, as DNA: TGTGCCAGCAGTGTAGGGGCAAGGGGCTACACCTTC. Translated: CASSVGARGYTF. The V gene is TRBV2, the J gene TRBJ1-2; possible D gene TRBD1, 5 bases. Germline CDR1 and CDR2: SNHLY and FYNNEI. With 4 bases removed from V and 8 bases from J, the gap between germline ends came to 11 bases. CDR3 length: 12 amino acids.

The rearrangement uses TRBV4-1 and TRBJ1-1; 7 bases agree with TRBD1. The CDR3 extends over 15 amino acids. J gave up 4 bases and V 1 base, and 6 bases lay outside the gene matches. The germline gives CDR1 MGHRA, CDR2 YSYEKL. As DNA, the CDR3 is TGCGCCAGCAGCCAAGGACTCGACAGGGTCACTGAAGCTTTCTTT. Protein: CASSQGLDRVTEAFF.

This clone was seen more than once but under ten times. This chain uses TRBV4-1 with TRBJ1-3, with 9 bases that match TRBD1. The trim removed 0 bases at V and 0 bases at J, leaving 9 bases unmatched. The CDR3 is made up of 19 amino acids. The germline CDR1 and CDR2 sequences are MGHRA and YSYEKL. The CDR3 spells CASSQDRGQGTSSGNTIYF. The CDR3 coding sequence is TGCGCCAGCAGCCAAGATAGGGGACAGGGTACGAGCTCTGGAAACACCATATATTTT.

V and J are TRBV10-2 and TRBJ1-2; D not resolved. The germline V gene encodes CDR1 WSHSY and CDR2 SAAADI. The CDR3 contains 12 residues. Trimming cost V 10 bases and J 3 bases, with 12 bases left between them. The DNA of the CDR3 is TGCGCCATCCGCATGTTAGACTATGGCTACACCTTC. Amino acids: CAIRMLDYGYTF.

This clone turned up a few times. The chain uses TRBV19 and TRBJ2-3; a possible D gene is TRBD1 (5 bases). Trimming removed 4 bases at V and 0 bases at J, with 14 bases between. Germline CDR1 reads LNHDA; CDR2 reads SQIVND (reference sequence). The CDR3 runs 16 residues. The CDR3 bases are TGTGCCAGTAGTAACGTAGCCAGGGTGAGCACAGATACGCAGTATTTT. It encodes CASSNVARVSTDTQYF.

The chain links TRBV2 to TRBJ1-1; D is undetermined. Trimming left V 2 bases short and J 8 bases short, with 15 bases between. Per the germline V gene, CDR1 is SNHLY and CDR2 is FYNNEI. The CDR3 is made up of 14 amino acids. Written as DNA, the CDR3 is TGTGCCAGCAGTGAATTAATTTTATCAGGAGAAGCTTTCTTT. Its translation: CASSELILSGEAFF. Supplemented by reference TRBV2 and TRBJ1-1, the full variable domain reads EPEVTQTPSHQVTQMGQEVILRCVPISNHLYFYWYRQILGQKVEFLVSFYNNEISEKSEIFDDQFSVERPDGSNFTLKIRSTKLEDSAMYFCASSELILSGEAFFGQGTRLTVV.

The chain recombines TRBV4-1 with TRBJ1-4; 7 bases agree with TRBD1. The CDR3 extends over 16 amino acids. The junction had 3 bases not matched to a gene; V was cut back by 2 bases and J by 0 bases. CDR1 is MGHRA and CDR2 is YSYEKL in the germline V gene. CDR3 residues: CASSQKGAATNEKLFF. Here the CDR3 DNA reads TGCGCCAGCAGCCAAAAGGGGGCAGCAACTAATGAAAAACTGTTTTTT.

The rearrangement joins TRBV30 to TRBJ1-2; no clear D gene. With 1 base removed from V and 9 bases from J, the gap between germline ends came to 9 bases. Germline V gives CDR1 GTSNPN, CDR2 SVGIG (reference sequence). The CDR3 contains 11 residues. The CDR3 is CAWSAWQSYTF. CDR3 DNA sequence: TGTGCCTGGAGTGCGTGGCAAAGCTACACCTTC.

The CDR3 bases are TGTGCCAGCAGCTTGCCGGGGACAGGCCTACAAGAGACCCAGTACTTC. Amino acids: CASSLPGTGLQETQYF. J is TRBJ2-5 and V is TRBV7-3, with 8 bases matching TRBD1. The CDR3 extends over 16 amino acids. After removal of 3 bases from V and 2 bases from J, the junction contained 8 bases not matched to a gene. The germline CDR1 and CDR2 sequences are SGHTA and FQGTGA.

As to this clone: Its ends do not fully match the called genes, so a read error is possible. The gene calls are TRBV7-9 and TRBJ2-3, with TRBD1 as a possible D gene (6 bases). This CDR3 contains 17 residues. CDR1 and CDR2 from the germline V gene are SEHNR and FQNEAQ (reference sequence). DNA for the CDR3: TGTTCCAGCAGCCGACCAACCCTCAGGGGAGCTGAGAATACGCAGTATTTT. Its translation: CSSSRPTLRGAENTQYF.

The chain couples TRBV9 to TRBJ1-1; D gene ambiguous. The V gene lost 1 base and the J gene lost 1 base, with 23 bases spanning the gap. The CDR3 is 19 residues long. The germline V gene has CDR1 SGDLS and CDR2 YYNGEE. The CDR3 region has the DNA TGTGCCAGCAGCGTATCGGTGACGGGGTTGGCACCAAAGAACACTGAAGCTTTCTTT. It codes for CASSVSVTGLAPKNTEAFF. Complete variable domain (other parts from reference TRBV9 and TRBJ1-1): DSGVTQTPKHLITATGQRVTLRCSPRSGDLSVYWYQQSLDQGLQFLIQYYNGEERAKGNILERFSAQQFPDLHSELNLSSLELGDSALYFCASSVSVTGLAPKNTEAFFGQGTRLTVV.

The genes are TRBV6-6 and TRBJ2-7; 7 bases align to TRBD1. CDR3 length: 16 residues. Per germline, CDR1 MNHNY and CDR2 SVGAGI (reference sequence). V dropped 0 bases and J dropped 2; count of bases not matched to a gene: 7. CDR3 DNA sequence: TGTGCCAGCAGTTACTCCCTGGACAGGCAAGCCTACGAGCAGTACTTC. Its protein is CASSYSLDRQAYEQYF.

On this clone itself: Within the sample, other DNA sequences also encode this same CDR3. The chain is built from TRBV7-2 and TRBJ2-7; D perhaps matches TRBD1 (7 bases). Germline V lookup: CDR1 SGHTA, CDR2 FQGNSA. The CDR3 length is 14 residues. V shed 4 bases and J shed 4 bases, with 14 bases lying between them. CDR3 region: CASSWGRGAYEQYF. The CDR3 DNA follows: TGTGCCAGCAGCTGGGGCAGGGGGGCATACGAGCAGTACTTC.

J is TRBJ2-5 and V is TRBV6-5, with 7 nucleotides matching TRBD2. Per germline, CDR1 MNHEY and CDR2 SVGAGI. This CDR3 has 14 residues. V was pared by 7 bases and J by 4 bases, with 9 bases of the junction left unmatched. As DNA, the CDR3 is TGTGCCAGCACCCAGCGGGGTCTGAGAGAGACCCAGTACTTC. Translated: CASTQRGLRETQYF.

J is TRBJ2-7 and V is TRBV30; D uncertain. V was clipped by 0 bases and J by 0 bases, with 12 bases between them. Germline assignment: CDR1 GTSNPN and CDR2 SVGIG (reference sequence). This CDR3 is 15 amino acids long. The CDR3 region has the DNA TGTGCCTGGAGTGTTGCTCCGGGTTTCTCCTACGAGCAGTACTTC. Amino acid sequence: CAWSVAPGFSYEQYF. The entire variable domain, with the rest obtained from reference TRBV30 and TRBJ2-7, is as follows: SQTIHQWPATLVQPVGSPLSLECTVEGTSNPNLYWYRQAAGRGLQLLFYSVGIGQISSEVPQNLSASRPQDRQFILSSKKLLLSDSGFYLCAWSVAPGFSYEQYFGPGTRLTVT.

The CDR3 nucleotides read TGTGCCAGCACCCTGGGCCGGGGACAGAGACACGAGCAGTACTTC. This gives the protein CASTLGRGQRHEQYF. The V and J genes are TRBV28 and TRBJ2-7, with 7 bases matching TRBD1. Trimming at V came to 7 bases and at J to 5 bases, leaving 14 bases not matched to a gene. The CDR3 runs 15 residues. The germline CDR1 and CDR2 sequences are MDHEN and SYDVKM.

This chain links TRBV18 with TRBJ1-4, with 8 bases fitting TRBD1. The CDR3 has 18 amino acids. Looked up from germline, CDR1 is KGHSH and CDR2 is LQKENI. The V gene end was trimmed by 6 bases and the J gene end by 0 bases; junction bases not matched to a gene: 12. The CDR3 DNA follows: TGTGCCAGCTCGCCCGGACAGGGTCAAGGGGCAACTAATGAAAAACTGTTTTTT. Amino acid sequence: CASSPGQGQGATNEKLFF.

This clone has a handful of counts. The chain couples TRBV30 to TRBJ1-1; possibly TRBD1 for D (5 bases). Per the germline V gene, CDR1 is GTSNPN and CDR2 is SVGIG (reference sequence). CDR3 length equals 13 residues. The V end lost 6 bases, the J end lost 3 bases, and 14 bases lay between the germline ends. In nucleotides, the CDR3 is TGTGCCTGCGGTCAGGGCGCTGACACTGAAGCTTTCTTT. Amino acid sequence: CACGQGADTEAFF.

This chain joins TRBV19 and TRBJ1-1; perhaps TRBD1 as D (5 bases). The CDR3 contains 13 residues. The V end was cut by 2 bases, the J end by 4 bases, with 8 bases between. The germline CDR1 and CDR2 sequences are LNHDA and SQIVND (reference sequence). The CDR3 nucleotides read TGTGCCAGTAGTATACAGGGCAGCACTGAAGCTTTCTTT. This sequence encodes CASSIQGSTEAFF.

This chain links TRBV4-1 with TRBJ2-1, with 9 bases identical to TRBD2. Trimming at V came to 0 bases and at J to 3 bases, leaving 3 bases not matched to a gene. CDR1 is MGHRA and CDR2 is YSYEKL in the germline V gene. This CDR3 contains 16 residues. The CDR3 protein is CASSQDRTSDYNEQFF. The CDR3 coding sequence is TGCGCCAGCAGCCAAGATAGGACTAGCGACTACAATGAGCAGTTCTTC.